This T cell receptor beta chain was captured in a study of blood T cell repertoires in COVID-19. Study as a whole: The samples span acute and convalescent COVID-19 from the United States, Italy and Spain.

V was pared by 1 base and J by 5 bases, with 14 bases between. The CDR3 runs 15 residues. Germline lookup yields CDR1 SGHTA and CDR2 FQGNSA. Measured with immunoSEQ multiplex PCR; TCRdb has only the in-frame clones, and not every one. The profile shows over 150,000 clones, around nine tenths of them singletons. The chain combines TRBV7-2 with TRBJ1-1, with a possible D match to TRBD1 (6 bases). This receptor was obtained from a man aged 55 to 70 with COVID-19, enrolled during active disease. The source material was peripheral blood. The CDR3 sequence is CASSLETGRGTEAFF. For the CDR3, the DNA is TGTGCCAGCAGCTTAGAGACAGGCCGAGGGACTGAAGCTTTCTTT.